Presented here are 3 T cell receptor beta chains from one specimen sequenced in a study of T cell changes during pregnancy in multiple sclerosis. TCRdb's copy holds only in-frame clones and misses some; the assay was immunoSEQ multiplex PCR. The sample holds under 40,000 clones, 85% to 90% seen once. The starting material was CD8+ T cells from peripheral blood mononuclear cells, obtained after pregnancy. Receptor source: a female donor with multiple sclerosis, enrolled in a pregnancy study.

The chain links TRBV6-4 to TRBJ1-1; D is perhaps TRBD1 (5 bases). V was trimmed by 0 bases and J by 0 bases, leaving 11 bases between them. The CDR3 consists of 16 residues. Germline-derived CDR1 and CDR2 are MRHNA and SNTAGT. The CDR3 sequence is CASSDSIGVVNTEAFF. CDR3 in DNA: TGTGCCAGCAGTGACTCGATAGGGGTGGTGAACACTGAAGCTTTCTTT.

This sequence joins TRBV29-1 and TRBJ2-1, with 9 positions matching TRBD2. V was pared by 5 bases and J by 5 bases, with 7 bases of the junction left unmatched. Germline V CDR1 and CDR2: SQVTM, ANQGSEA. This CDR3 is built from 14 residues. The DNA of the CDR3 is TGCAGCGTTCCCTGGGTAGCGGGGGACAATGAGCAGTTCTTC. This translates into CSVPWVAGDNEQFF.

The chain recombines TRBV4-3 with TRBJ2-7; perhaps TRBD2 as D (5 bases). Germline CDR1 reads LGHNA; CDR2 reads YSLEER. The length of the CDR3 is 13 residues. V gave up 2 bases and J gave up 6 bases, with 11 bases separating them. The CDR3 DNA sequence: TGCGCCAGCAGCCAATTCGGAGGAATCGAGCAGTACTTC. The encoded protein is CASSQFGGIEQYF.